A selection of T cell receptor beta chains follows, all from one sample in a study of siplizumab effects on memory and regulatory T cells. Clones were read by immunoSEQ multiplex PCR, and TCRdb kept only the in-frame ones, dropping some. This sample has some 100,000 clones, with about 91% found just once. Sequenced material: CD4+ T cells sorted from blood. All receptors derive from a human donor in good health. Some clones in this sample may be carry-over from other donors' samples. Both conserved end residues are part of each CDR3. D genes are given only for firm matches. The listing skips clone size in some rows; elsewhere it reads once, few, many or a size class.

D gene: .
clone size: .
V gene: TRBV6-6
J gene: TRBJ1-5
CDR3 protein: CASRKGPNSNQPQHF
CDR3 DNA: TGTGCCAGCCGGAAGGGCCCTAATAGCAATCAGCCCCAGCATTTT

D gene: .
clone size: .
V gene: TRBV29-1
J gene: TRBJ2-2
CDR3 protein: CSVGVGRGDTGELFF
CDR3 DNA: TGCAGCGTTGGGGTGGGGCGGGGCGACACCGGGGAGCTGTTTTTT

D gene: TRBD2
clone size: .
V gene: TRBV9
J gene: TRBJ2-1
CDR3 protein: CASSQAGPSYNEQFF
CDR3 DNA: TGTGCCAGCAGCCAAGCGGGGCCCTCCTACAATGAGCAGTTCTTC

D gene: .
clone size: .
V gene: TRBV5-1
J gene: TRBJ2-5
CDR3 protein: CASSLRQGRVETQYF
CDR3 DNA: TGCGCCAGCAGCTTGCGGCAGGGTCGGGTAGAGACCCAGTACTTC

D gene: TRBD1
clone size: .
V gene: TRBV2
J gene: TRBJ2-7
CDR3 protein: CASSEPDRGKYEQYF
CDR3 DNA: TGTGCCAGCAGTGAACCCGACAGGGGCAAGTACGAGCAGTACTTC

D gene: .
clone size: .
V gene: TRBV1
J gene: TRBJ2-3
CDR3 protein: CTSRWFNVAGPRKGVGTSTDTQYF
CDR3 DNA: TGCACCAGCAGATGGTTTAATGTAGCGGGTCCCAGGAAGGGGGTAGGCACTAGCACAGATACGCAGTATTTT

D gene: TRBD1
clone size: once
V gene: TRBV29-1
J gene: TRBJ1-2
CDR3 protein: CSALIGQGLGYTF
CDR3 DNA: TGCAGCGCCTTAATAGGACAGGGTTTGGGGTACACCTTC

D gene: .
clone size: .
V gene: TRBV7-3
J gene: TRBJ2-3
CDR3 protein: CASSSRGESTDTQYF
CDR3 DNA: TGTGCCAGCAGCTCCCGGGGAGAAAGCACAGATACGCAGTATTTT

D gene: TRBD2
clone size: .
V gene: TRBV6-6
J gene: TRBJ2-1
CDR3 protein: CASRLAGDYNEQFF
CDR3 DNA: TGTGCCAGCAGACTAGCGGGGGACTACAATGAGCAGTTCTTC

D gene: .
clone size: .
V gene: TRBV28
J gene: TRBJ1-4
CDR3 protein: CASTRGVGEKLFF
CDR3 DNA: TGTGCCAGCACCCGGGGGGTGGGGGAAAAACTGTTTTTT

D gene: .
clone size: once
V gene: TRBV6-6
J gene: TRBJ2-2
CDR3 protein: CASSGVGTQNTGELFF
CDR3 DNA: TGTGCCAGCAGCGGGGTAGGGACACAGAACACCGGGGAGCTGTTTTTT

D gene: .
clone size: .
V gene: TRBV5-1
J gene: TRBJ2-4
CDR3 protein: CASSLSGSEGVNIQYF
CDR3 DNA: TGCGCCAGCAGCTTGTCAGGGAGCGAGGGTGTGAACATTCAGTACTTC

D gene: .
clone size: .
V gene: TRBV2
J gene: TRBJ2-7
CDR3 protein: CASKLTLTTYEQYF
CDR3 DNA: TGTGCCAGCAAGCTTACGCTCACTACCTACGAGCAGTACTTC

D gene: TRBD1
clone size: .
V gene: TRBV5-8
J gene: TRBJ2-2
CDR3 protein: CASSDGQVVDTGELFF
CDR3 DNA: TGTGCCAGCAGCGATGGACAGGTGGTGGACACCGGGGAGCTGTTTTTT

D gene: .
clone size: .
V gene: TRBV19
J gene: TRBJ1-4
CDR3 protein: CASSSLGVEKLFF
CDR3 DNA: TGTGCCAGTAGTTCACTCGGGGTGGAAAAACTGTTTTTT

D gene: .
clone size: few
V gene: TRBV9
J gene: TRBJ1-1
CDR3 protein: CASSVVGKNTEAFF
CDR3 DNA: TGTGCCAGCAGCGTAGTGGGCAAGAACACTGAAGCTTTCTTT

D gene: .
clone size: .
V gene: TRBV15
J gene: TRBJ1-2
CDR3 protein: CATSRFDSPNGYTF
CDR3 DNA: TGTGCCACCAGCAGATTTGATAGCCCGAATGGCTACACCTTC

D gene: .
clone size: .
V gene: TRBV5-1
J gene: TRBJ2-1
CDR3 protein: CASSLEVSIDLEGEQFF
CDR3 DNA: TGCGCCAGCAGCTTGGAAGTTAGTATCGATCTCGAAGGTGAGCAGTTCTTC

D gene: .
clone size: .
V gene: TRBV11-2
J gene: TRBJ1-2
CDR3 protein: CASSRYREHYGYTF
CDR3 DNA: TGTGCCAGCAGCCGATACAGGGAACACTATGGCTACACCTTC

D gene: .
clone size: many
V gene: TRBV6-6
J gene: TRBJ1-2
CDR3 protein: CASSYLNRAGGYTF
CDR3 DNA: TGTGCCAGCAGTTACTTAAACAGGGCAGGGGGCTACACCTTC

D gene: .
clone size: .
V gene: TRBV6-1
J gene: TRBJ2-7
CDR3 protein: CASSDGSGAIFHEQYF
CDR3 DNA: TGTGCCAGCAGTGACGGGTCAGGGGCGATCTTCCACGAGCAGTACTTC

D gene: .
clone size: .
V gene: TRBV7-6
J gene: TRBJ2-7
CDR3 protein: CASSLAAGNEQYF
CDR3 DNA: TGTGCCAGCAGCTTAGCGGCTGGGAACGAGCAGTACTTC

D gene: .
clone size: .
V gene: TRBV7-2
J gene: TRBJ2-3
CDR3 protein: CASSLGLGADTQYF
CDR3 DNA: TGTGCCAGCAGCTTAGGGCTGGGGGCAGATACGCAGTATTTT

D gene: .
clone size: .
V gene: TRBV6-4
J gene: TRBJ1-5
CDR3 protein: CASISDSNQPQHF
CDR3 DNA: TGTGCCAGCATTTCGGACAGCAATCAGCCCCAGCATTTT

D gene: TRBD2
clone size: .
V gene: TRBV5-4
J gene: TRBJ2-3
CDR3 protein: CAISSSGRVPDTQYF
CDR3 DNA: TGTGCCATCAGTAGTAGCGGGAGAGTCCCAGATACGCAGTATTTT